The 5 T cell receptor beta chains presented below share a single source sample, sequenced in a study of vaccination and CD4 T cells after COVID-19. Cultured CD4+ T cell DNA underwent sequencing with the Oncomine TCR Beta short-read assay. MiXCR, run by TCRdb on the PCR reads, gives a single entry per CDR3 protein. The repertoire consists of about 23,000 distinct CDR3 sequences, with under 45% occurring once and the leading ten covering about 18%. Treatment denoted: 10-day PBMC culture with coronavirus spike peptide pools or control peptides (ViraFEST assay). Antigen specificity for these receptors is unknown. Sample: CD4+ T cells from blood, cultured in vitro, taken before SARS-CoV-2 vaccination. Receptor source: a human donor who received a COVID-19 vaccine.

V is TRBV20-1 and J is TRBJ1-4; D unclear. Germline V gene data show CDR1 as DFQATT and CDR2 as SNEGSKA (reference sequence). CDR3 length equals 14 residues. Deletions cut 8 bases from V and 0 bases from J, with 13 bases between. CDR3 sequence (DNA): TGCAGTACCGACGGAGGTTCAACTAATGAAAAACTGTTTTTT. Translated, it gives CSTDGGSTNEKLFF.

The chain is built from TRBV7-2 and TRBJ2-5; no definite D call. V was pared by 5 bases and J by 5 bases, with 9 bases between. Germline CDR1 SGHTA, CDR2 FQGNSA. The CDR3 contains 12 residues. CDR3 DNA sequence: TGTGCCAGCAGCCTAGATCGGGAGACCCAGTACTTC. Translation gives CASSLDRETQYF.

CDR3 bases: TGTGCCAGCAGTTTGGGGACCGGGACAGGGATAGGGGGCTACACCTTC. It is translated as CASSLGTGTGIGGYTF. The V call is TRBV12-3 or TRBV12-4, the J call TRBJ1-2, with TRBD1 matching over 9 bases. After removal of 3 bases from V and 8 bases from J, the junction contained 13 bases not matched to a gene. This CDR3 is 16 amino acids long.

This clonotype was detected a few times. The genes are TRBV6-4 and TRBJ2-3; TRBD2 agrees at 9 bases. Germline CDR1 reads MRHNA; CDR2 reads SNTAGT. Unmatched junction bases numbered 4, after V lost 6 bases and J lost 0 bases. CDR3 length equals 15 residues. The CDR3 is CASSAGGASTDTQYF. The CDR3 coding sequence is TGTGCCAGCAGCGCGGGAGGGGCCAGCACAGATACGCAGTATTTT.

V and J are TRBV6-5 and TRBJ1-2; D unresolved. Trimming shortened V by 2 bases and J by 8 bases, and 12 bases separated the two germline ends. Germline V gene lookup returns CDR1 MNHEY and CDR2 SVGAGI. This CDR3 has 13 amino acids. The CDR3 DNA reads TGTGCCAGCAGTTACCGGTATAACGTGGGCTACACCTTC. It encodes CASSYRYNVGYTF.